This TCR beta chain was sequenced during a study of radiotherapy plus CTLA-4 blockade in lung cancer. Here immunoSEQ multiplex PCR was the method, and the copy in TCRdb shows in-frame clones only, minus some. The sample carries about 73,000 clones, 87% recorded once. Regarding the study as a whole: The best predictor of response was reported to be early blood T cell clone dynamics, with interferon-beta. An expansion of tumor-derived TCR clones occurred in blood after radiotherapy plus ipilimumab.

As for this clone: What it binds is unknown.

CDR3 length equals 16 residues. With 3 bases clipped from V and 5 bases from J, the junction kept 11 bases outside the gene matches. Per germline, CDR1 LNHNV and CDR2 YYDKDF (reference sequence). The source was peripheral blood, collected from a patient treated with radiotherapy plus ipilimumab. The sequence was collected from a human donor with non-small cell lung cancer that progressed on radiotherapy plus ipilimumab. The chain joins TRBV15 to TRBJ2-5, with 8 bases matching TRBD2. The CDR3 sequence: CATSRPSRGGVETQYF. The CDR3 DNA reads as TGTGCCACCAGCAGGCCATCCCGGGGGGGGGTCGAGACCCAGTACTTC.